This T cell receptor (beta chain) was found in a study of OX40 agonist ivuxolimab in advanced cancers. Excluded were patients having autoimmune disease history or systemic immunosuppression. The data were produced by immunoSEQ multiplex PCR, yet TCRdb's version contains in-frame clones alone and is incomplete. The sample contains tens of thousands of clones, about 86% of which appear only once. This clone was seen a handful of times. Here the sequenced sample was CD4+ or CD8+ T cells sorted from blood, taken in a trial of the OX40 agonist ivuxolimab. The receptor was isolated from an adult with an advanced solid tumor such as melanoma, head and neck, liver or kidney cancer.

CDR3 coding DNA: TGCGCCAGCAGCCCGGGACTAGCGGGGGCGAGCTCCTACAATGAGCAGTTCTTC. This encodes CASSPGLAGASSYNEQFF. The rearrangement joins TRBV5-1 to TRBJ2-1; 14 bases are a match to TRBD2. This CDR3 has 18 residues. Germline loops: CDR1 SGHRS, CDR2 YFSETQ. After removal of 4 bases from V and 0 bases from J, the junction contained 6 bases not matched to a gene.